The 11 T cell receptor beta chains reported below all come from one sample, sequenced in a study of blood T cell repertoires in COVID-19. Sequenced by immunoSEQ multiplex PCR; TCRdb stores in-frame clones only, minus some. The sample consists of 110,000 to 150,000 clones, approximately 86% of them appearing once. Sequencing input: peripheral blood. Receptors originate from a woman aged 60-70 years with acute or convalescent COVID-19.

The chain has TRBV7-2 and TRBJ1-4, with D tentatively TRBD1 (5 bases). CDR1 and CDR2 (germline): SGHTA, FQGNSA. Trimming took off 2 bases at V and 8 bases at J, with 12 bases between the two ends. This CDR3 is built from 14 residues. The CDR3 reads CASSLQGFGEKLFF. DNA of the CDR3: TGTGCCAGCAGCTTACAGGGCTTCGGGGAAAAACTGTTTTTT.

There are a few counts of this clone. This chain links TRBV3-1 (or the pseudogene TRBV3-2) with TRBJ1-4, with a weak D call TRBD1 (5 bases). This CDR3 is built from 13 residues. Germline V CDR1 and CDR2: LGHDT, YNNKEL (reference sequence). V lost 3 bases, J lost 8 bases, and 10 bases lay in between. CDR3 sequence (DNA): TGTGCCAGCAGCCAGCAGGGTGCGGAAAAACTGTTTTTT. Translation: CASSQQGAEKLFF.

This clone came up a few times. CDR3 in amino acids: CASSLGQYREAFF. The DNA for the CDR3 is TGTGCCAGCAGTTTAGGACAGTATAGAGAAGCTTTCTTT. V is TRBV6-5 and J is TRBJ1-1; TRBD1 might be the D (6 bases). This CDR3 has 13 residues. V lost 4 bases to trimming and J lost 8 bases, with 14 bases between them. CDR1 MNHEY and CDR2 SVGAGI come from the germline V gene.

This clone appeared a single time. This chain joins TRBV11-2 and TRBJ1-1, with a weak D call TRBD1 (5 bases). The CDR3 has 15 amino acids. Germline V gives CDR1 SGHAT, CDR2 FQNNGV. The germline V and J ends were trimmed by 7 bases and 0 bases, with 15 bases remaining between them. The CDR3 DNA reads TGTGCCAGCATCCAACCGGGGGAGATGAACACTGAAGCTTTCTTT. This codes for CASIQPGEMNTEAFF. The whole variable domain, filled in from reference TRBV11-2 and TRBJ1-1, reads EAGVAQSPRYKIIEKRQSVAFWCNPISGHATLYWYQQILGQGPKLLIQFQNNGVVDDSQLPKDRFSAERLKGVDSTLKIQPAKLEDSAVYLCASIQPGEMNTEAFFGQGTRLTVV.

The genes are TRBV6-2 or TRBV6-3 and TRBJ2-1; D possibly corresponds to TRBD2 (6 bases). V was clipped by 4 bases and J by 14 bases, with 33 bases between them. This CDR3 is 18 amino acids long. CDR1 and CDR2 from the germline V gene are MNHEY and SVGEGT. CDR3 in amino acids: CASSSPSGRSGDTMEEFF. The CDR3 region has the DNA TGTGCCAGCAGTTCCCCATCGGGTCGTAGCGGAGATACAATGGAGGAGTTCTTC.

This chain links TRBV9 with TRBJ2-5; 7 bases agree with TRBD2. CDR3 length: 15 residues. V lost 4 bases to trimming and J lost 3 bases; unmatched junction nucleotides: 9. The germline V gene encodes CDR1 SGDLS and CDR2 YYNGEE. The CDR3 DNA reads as TGTGCCAGCAGCAAGATGACGGCGGGGGAAGAGACCCAGTACTTC. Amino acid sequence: CASSKMTAGEETQYF.

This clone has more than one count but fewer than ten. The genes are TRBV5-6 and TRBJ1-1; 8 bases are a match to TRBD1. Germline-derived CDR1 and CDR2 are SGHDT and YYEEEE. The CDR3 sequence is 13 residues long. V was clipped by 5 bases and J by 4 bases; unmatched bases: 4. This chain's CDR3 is CASRLGQGTEAFF. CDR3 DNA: TGTGCCAGCAGGCTAGGACAGGGCACTGAAGCTTTCTTT.

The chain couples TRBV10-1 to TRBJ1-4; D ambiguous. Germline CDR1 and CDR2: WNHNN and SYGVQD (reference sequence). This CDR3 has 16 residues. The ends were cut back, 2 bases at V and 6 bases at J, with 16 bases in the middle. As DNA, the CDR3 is TGCGCCAGCAGTGAGGATCCGTGCAACACCCATGAAAAACTGTTTTTT. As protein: CASSEDPCNTHEKLFF.

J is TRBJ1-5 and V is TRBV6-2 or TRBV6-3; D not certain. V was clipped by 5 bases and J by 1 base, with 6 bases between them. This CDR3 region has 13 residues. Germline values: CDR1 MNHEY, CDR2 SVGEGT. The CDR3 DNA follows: TGTGCCAGCAGTGAGTGGAGCAATCAGCCCCAGCATTTT. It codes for CASSEWSNQPQHF.

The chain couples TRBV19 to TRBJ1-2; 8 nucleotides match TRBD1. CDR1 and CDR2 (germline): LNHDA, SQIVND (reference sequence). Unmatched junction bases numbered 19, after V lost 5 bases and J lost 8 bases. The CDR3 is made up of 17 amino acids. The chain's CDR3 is CASSLYLGTGVTWGYTF. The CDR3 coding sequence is TGTGCCAGTAGTCTCTACCTCGGGACAGGAGTCACATGGGGCTACACCTTC.

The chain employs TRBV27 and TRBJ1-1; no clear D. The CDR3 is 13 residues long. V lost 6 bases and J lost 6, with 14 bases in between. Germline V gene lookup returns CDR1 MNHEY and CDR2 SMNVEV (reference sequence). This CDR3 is CASRPGFLSEAFF. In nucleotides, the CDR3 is TGTGCCAGCAGACCCGGGTTTCTCTCTGAAGCTTTCTTT.